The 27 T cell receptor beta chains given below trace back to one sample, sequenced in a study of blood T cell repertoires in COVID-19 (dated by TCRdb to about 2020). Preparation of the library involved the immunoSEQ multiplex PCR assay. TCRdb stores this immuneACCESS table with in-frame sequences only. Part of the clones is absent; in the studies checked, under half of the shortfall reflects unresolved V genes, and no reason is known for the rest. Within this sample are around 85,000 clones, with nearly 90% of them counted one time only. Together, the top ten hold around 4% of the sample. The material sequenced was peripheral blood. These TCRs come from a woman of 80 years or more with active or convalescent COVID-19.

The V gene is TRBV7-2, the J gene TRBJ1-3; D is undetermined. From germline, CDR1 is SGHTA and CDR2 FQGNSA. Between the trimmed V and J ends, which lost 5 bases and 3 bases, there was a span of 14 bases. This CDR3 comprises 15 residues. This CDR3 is CASSHRRADGNTIYF. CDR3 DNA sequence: TGTGCCAGCAGCCACCGGAGGGCCGATGGAAACACCATATATTTT.

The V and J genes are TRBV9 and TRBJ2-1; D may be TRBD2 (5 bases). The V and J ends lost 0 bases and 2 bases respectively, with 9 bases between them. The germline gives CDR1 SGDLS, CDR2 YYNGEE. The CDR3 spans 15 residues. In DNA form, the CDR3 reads TGTGCCAGCAGCGTAGCCAGCGGCCCCTACAATGAGCAGTTCTTC. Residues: CASSVASGPYNEQFF.

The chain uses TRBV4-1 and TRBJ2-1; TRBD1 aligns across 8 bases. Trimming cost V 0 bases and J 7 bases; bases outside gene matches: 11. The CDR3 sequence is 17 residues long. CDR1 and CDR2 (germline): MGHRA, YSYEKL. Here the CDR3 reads CASSQDVTGQGVNEQFF. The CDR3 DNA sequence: TGCGCCAGCAGCCAAGATGTGACCGGACAGGGCGTTAATGAGCAGTTCTTC.

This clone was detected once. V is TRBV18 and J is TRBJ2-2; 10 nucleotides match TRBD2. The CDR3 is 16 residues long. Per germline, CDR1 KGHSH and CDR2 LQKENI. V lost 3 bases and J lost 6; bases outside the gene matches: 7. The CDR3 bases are TGTGCCAGCTCACCCCAAGGACTAGCGGTGGCCGGGGAGCTGTTTTTT. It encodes CASSPQGLAVAGELFF.

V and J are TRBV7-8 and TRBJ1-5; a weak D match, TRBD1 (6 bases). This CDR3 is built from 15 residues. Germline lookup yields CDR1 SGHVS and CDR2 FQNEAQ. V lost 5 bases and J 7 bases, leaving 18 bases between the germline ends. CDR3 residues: CASSIDTGMRQPQHF. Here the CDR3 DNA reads TGTGCCAGCAGCATCGACACAGGGATGCGCCAGCCCCAGCATTTT.

The CDR3 loop reads CASSRGTSYQPQHF. The CDR3 DNA follows: TGTGCCAGCAGCCGAGGGACAAGCTATCAGCCCCAGCATTTT. The chain couples TRBV7-8 to TRBJ1-5; the D gene is possibly TRBD1 (6 bases). CDR1 and CDR2 from the germline V gene are SGHVS and FQNEAQ. The CDR3 sequence is 14 residues long. The germline V and J ends were trimmed by 5 bases and 5 bases, with 13 bases remaining between them.

CDR3 nucleotides: TGTGCCAGCAGTTTAGGAGTACGTGGCTACACCTTC. Translated, it gives CASSLGVRGYTF. The rearrangement joins TRBV12-3 or TRBV12-4 to TRBJ1-2; no definite D call. The CDR3 is made up of 12 amino acids. Between the trimmed V and J ends, which lost 1 base and 7 bases, there was a span of 7 bases.

This chain's CDR3 is CASSFLRGSSYNEQFF. The DNA for the CDR3 is TGCGCCAGCAGCTTTCTGCGGGGGAGCTCCTACAATGAGCAGTTCTTC. V usage is TRBV5-1 and J usage is TRBJ2-1; 7 bases line up with TRBD2. Germline assignment: CDR1 SGHRS and CDR2 YFSETQ. The CDR3 loop spans 16 amino acids. Trimming cost V 2 bases and J 0 bases; bases outside gene matches: 5.

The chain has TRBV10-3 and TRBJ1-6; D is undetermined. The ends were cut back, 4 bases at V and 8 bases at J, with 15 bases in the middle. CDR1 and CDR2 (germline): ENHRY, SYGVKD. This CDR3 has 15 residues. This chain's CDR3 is CAISGEADYYSPLHF. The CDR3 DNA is TGTGCCATCAGTGGCGAGGCGGATTACTATTCACCCCTCCACTTT.

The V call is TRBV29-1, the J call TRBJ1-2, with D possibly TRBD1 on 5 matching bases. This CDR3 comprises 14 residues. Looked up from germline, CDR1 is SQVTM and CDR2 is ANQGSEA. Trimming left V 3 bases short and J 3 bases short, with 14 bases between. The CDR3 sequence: CSVDRGEGDYGYTF. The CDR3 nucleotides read TGCAGCGTTGACCGCGGGGAAGGGGACTATGGCTACACCTTC. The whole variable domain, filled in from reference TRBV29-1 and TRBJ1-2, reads SAVISQKPSRDICQRGTSLTIQCQVDSQVTMMFWYRQQPGQSLTLIATANQGSEATYESGFVIDKFPISRPNLTFSTLTVSNMSPEDSSIYLCSVDRGEGDYGYTFGSGTRLTVV.

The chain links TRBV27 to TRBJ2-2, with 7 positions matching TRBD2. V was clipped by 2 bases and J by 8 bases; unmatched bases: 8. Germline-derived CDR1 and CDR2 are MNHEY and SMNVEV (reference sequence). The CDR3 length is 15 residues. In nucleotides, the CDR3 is TGTGCCAGCAGTTTAACCTACGGGGGGAAAGGGGAGCTGTTTTTT. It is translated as CASSLTYGGKGELFF.

CDR3 loop: CASRQGTSQPQHF. CDR3 DNA: TGTGCCAGCAGACAGGGGACCTCTCAGCCCCAGCATTTT. This sequence joins TRBV6-6 and TRBJ1-5; 7 nucleotides line up with TRBD1. The CDR3 is made up of 13 amino acids. Germline V CDR1 and CDR2: MNHNY, SVGAGI (reference sequence). Trimming took 6 bases from V and 6 from J; bases not matched to a gene: 5.

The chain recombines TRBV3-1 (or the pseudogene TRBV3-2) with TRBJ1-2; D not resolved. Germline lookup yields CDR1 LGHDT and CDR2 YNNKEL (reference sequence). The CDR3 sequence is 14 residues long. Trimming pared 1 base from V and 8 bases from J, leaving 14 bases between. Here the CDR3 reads CASSQAYGHEGYTF. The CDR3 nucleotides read TGTGCCAGCAGCCAAGCATATGGGCATGAAGGCTACACCTTC.

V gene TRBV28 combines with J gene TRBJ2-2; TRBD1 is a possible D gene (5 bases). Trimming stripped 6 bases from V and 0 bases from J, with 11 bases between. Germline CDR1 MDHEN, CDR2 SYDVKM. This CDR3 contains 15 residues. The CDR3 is CASRPGNSNTGELFF. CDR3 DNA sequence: TGTGCCAGCAGACCAGGGAATTCGAACACCGGGGAGCTGTTTTTT.

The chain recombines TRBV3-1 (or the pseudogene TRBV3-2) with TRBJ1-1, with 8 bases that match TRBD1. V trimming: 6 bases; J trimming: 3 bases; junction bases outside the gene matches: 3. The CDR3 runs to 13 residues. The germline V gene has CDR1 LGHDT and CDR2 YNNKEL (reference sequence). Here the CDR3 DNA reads TGTGCCAGCAGACTGACAGGGGACACTGAAGCTTTCTTT. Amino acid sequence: CASRLTGDTEAFF.

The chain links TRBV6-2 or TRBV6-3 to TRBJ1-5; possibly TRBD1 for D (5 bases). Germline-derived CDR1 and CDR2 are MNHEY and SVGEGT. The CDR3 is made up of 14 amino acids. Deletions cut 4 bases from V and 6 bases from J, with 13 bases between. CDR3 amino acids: CASSSPLGAQPQHF. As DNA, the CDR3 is TGTGCCAGCAGTTCTCCCCTTGGGGCTCAGCCCCAGCATTTT.

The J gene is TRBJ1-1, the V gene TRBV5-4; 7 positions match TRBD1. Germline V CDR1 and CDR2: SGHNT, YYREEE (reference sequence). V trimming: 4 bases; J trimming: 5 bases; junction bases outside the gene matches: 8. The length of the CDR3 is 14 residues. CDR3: CASSGTGTATEAFF. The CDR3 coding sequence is TGTGCCAGCAGCGGAACCGGGACAGCAACTGAAGCTTTCTTT. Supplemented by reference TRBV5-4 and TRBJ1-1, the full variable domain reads ETGVTQSPTHLIKTRGQQVTLRCSSQSGHNTVSWYQQALGQGPQFIFQYYREEENGRGNFPPRFSGLQFPNYSSELNVNALELDDSALYLCASSGTGTATEAFFGQGTRLTVV.

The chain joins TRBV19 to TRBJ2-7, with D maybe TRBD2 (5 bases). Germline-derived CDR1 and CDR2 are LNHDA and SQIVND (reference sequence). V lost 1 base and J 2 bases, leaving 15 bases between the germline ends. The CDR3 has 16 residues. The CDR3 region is CASSIGEGASAYEQYF. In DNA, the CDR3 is TGTGCCAGTAGTATAGGAGAGGGCGCTTCCGCCTACGAGCAGTACTTC. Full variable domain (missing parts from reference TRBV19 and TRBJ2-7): DGGITQSPKYLFRKEGQNVTLSCEQNLNHDAMYWYRQDPGQGLRLIYYSQIVNDFQKGDIAEGYSVSREKKESFPLTVTSAQKNPTAFYLCASSIGEGASAYEQYFGPGTRLTVT.

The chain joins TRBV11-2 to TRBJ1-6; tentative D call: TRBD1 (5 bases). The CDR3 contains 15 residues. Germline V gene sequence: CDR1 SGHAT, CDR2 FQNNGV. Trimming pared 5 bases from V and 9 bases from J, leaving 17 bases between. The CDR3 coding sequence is TGTGCCAGCAGCCCCCGACCGGGGGTGGGTTCACCCCTCCACTTT. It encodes CASSPRPGVGSPLHF.

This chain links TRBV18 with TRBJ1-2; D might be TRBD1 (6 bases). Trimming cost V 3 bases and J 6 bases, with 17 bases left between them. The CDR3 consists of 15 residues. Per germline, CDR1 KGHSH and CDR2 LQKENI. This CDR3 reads CASSPTPGTLNGYTF. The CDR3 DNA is TGTGCCAGCTCACCCACTCCCGGGACACTGAATGGCTACACCTTC. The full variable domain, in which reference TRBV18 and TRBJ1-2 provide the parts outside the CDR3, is NAGVMQNPRHLVRRRGQEARLRCSPMKGHSHVYWYRQLPEEGLKFMVYLQKENIIDESGMPKERFSAEFPKEGPSILRIQQVVRGDSAAYFCASSPTPGTLNGYTFGSGTRLTVV.

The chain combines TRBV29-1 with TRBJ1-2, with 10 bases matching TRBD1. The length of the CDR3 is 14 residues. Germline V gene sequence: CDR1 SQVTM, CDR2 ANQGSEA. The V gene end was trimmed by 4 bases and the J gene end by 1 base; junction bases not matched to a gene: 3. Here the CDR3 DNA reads TGCAGCGTTGTGGGGGACAGGGGTAACTATGGCTACACCTTC. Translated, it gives CSVVGDRGNYGYTF.

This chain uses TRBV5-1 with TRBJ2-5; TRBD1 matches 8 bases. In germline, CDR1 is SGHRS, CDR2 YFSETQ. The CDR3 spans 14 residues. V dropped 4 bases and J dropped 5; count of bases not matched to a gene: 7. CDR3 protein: CASSHRQGTETQYF. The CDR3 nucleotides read TGCGCCAGCAGCCATAGACAGGGGACGGAGACCCAGTACTTC. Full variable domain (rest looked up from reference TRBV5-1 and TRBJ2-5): KAGVTQTPRYLIKTRGQQVTLSCSPISGHRSVSWYQQTPGQGLQFLFEYFSETQRNKGNFPGRFSGRQFSNSRSEMNVSTLELGDSALYLCASSHRQGTETQYFGPGTRLLVL.

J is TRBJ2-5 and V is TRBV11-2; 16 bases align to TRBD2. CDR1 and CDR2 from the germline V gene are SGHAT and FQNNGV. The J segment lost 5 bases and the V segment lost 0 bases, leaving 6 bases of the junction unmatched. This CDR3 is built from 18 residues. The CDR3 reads CASSLEGLAGGGDETQYF. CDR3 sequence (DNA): TGTGCCAGCAGCTTAGAGGGACTAGCGGGAGGGGGGGATGAGACCCAGTACTTC.

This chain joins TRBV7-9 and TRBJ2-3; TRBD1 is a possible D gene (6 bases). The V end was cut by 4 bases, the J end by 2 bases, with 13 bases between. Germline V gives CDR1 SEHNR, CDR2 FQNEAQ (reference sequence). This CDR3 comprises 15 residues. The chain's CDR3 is CASSSYRDTTDTQYF. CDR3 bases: TGTGCCAGCAGCTCATACCGGGACACCACAGATACGCAGTATTTT.

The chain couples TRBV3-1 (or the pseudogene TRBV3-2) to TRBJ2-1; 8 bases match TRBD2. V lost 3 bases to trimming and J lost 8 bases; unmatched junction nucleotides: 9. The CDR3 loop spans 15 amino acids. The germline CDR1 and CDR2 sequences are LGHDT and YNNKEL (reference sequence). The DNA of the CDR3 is TGTGCCAGCAGCCAGCTAAGCGGGAGACCCCATGAGCAGTTCTTC. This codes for CASSQLSGRPHEQFF.

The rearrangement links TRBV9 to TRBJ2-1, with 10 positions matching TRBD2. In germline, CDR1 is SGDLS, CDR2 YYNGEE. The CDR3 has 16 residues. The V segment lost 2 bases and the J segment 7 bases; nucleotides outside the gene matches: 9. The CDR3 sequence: CASSVSLAGEGNEQFF. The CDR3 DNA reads TGTGCCAGCAGCGTTTCCCTAGCGGGAGAGGGTAATGAGCAGTTCTTC.

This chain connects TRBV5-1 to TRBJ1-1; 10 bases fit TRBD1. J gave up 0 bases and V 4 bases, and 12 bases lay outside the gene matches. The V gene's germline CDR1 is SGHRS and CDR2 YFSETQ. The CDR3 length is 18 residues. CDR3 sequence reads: CASSLARGQGILNTEAFF. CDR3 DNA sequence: TGCGCCAGCAGCCTTGCCCGGGGACAGGGGATATTGAACACTGAAGCTTTCTTT.